This entry concerns a single TCR beta chain. Its antigen is still unknown. The data derive from a study of tumor-infiltrating lymphocytes in glioblastoma multiforme. Study outcomes and limitations: Detected clone frequencies may not reflect cell counts, being RNA-based.

Germline-derived CDR1 and CDR2 are DFQATT and SNEGSKA (reference sequence). Between the trimmed V and J ends, which lost 1 base and 7 bases, there was a span of 17 bases. This CDR3 has 15 residues. TCR beta libraries were built from RNA through three nested multiplex PCR rounds using modified ARM-PCR. TCRdb fed the multiplex PCR reads into MiXCR, producing one record per CDR3 protein. The repertoire consists of 13,000 to 15,000 distinct CDR3 sequences, with more than 65% occurring once and the leading ten covering 49%. Sequencing used brain tumor tissue. The J gene is TRBJ1-5, the V gene TRBV20-1; possible D gene TRBD1, 5 bases. The TCR originated in a male donor with glioblastoma. The CDR3 reads CSARAGGGDVQPQHF. DNA for the CDR3: TGCAGTGCTAGAGCGGGGGGAGGGGATGTGCAGCCCCAGCATTTT.